This T cell receptor (beta chain) originates from a study of shared clonotypes between healthy human individuals. Regarding the study as a whole: Genetic and exposure-history diversity was limited by the small donor number. Only blood was sampled, and tissue TCR repertoires likely differ from blood ones.

Naive CD4+ cells were CD45RA-selected; the remaining cells were memory. TCRdb keeps only in-frame clones here, not all; method: immunoSEQ multiplex PCR. The sample consists of some 1.5 million clones, approximately 96% of them appearing once. With regard to this clone: Its matching antigen is unknown. In this CDR3 the conserved last residue, phenylalanine or tryptophan, is missing, so a read error is likely. No DNA is shown, since the ends of the CDR3 on it are uncertain; the CDR3 is the one TCRdb lists.

The germline CDR1 and CDR2 sequences are MNHEY and SVGAGI. Termini included, the CDR3 measures 12 amino acids. The chain carries TRBV6-5 and TRBJ2-7; the table calls TRBD1, which could not be checked here. Sequenced: naive CD4+ T cells sorted from blood. The sample's subset: CD45RA+ positively selected. The sequence was collected from a man aged 25-40 years in good health. This CDR3 is CASSYDRSYWVS.